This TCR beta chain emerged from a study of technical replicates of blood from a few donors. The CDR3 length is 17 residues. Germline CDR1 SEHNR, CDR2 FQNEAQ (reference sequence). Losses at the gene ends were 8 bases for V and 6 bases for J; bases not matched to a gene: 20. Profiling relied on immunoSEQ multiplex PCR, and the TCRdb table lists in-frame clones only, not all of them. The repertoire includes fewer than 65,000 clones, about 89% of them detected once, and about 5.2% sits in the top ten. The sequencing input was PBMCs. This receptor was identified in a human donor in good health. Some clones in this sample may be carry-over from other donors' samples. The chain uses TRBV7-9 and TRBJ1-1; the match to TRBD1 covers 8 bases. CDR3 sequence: CASGDSDRAHVRPEAFF. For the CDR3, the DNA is TGTGCCAGCGGTGATTCGGACAGGGCCCACGTGCGGCCTGAAGCTTTCTTT.